The clone carrying this TCR beta chain was detected a few times. The antigen is undetermined. The entry originates in a study of identical twins. Findings and limits, study-wide: Beta clonotypes that were abundant in cord blood contained fewer insertions, a pattern absent from memory repertoires. Conclusions were based on cross-sectional statistical analysis, without following the same donors. The study found weaker excess twin sharing in beta out-of-frame sequences. Analyses of zero insertions could, in part, be confounded by invariant MAIT and iNKT cells.

The CDR3 is made up of 14 amino acids. The V end lost 6 bases, the J end lost 7 bases, and 16 bases lay between the germline ends. Each CDR3 protein is one row after TCRdb ran MiXCR on the 5' RACE reads. Among more than 350,000 distinct CDR3 sequences, approximately 10% were seen once, and the ten largest hold roughly 8.9%. V gene TRBV12-3 or TRBV12-4 combines with J gene TRBJ2-1, with no clear D. This TCR was sampled from a woman aged 50 to 60 in good health. Sequenced: naive T cells sorted from blood. CDR3 sequence (DNA): TGTGCCAGCAGCCAATCCCTGGGGTTAAATGAGCAGTTCTTC. It translates to CASSQSLGLNEQFF.